Shown below are 29 T cell receptor beta chains from a single sample sequenced in a study of T cells in Graves' hyperthyroidism and ophthalmopathy. The source material, RNA transcripts, was used to amplify TCR beta CDR3 regions. The TCR CDR3 was amplified in a first-round RT-PCR using the HTBI primer set. A single record per CDR3 protein comes from TCRdb applying MiXCR to the multiplex PCR reads. The data contain about 320,000 distinct CDR3 sequences, roughly 15% of them singletons. Specimen: blood. The receptor source for this set is a young man with Graves' hyperthyroidism.

At least ten counts were recorded for this clonotype. This sequence joins TRBV6-2 or TRBV6-3 and TRBJ2-3, with TRBD1 identical over 7 bases. The CDR3 contains 15 residues. The V gene end was trimmed by 2 bases and the J gene end by 0 bases; junction bases not matched to a gene: 2. CDR1 and CDR2 (germline): MNHEY, SVGEGT. The CDR3 sequence: CASSYLDRSTDTQYF. As DNA, the CDR3 is TGTGCCAGCAGTTACCTGGACAGGAGCACAGATACGCAGTATTTT.

The rearrangement links TRBV12-3 or TRBV12-4 to TRBJ1-6; D not certain. The length of the CDR3 is 13 residues. V lost 3 bases to trimming and J lost 9 bases, with 9 bases between them. The CDR3 coding sequence is TGTGCCAGCAGTTTGAACAGTCTTTCACCCCTCCACTTT. Amino acid sequence: CASSLNSLSPLHF.

This clonotype was detected many times. This chain uses TRBV2 with TRBJ1-6, with 7 nucleotides matching TRBD1. The CDR3 contains 14 residues. V lost 0 bases and J lost 9; bases outside the gene matches: 2. Germline values: CDR1 SNHLY, CDR2 FYNNEI. CDR3 DNA sequence: TGTGCCAGCAGTGAAGCCAGGGGGTTTTCACCCCTCCACTTT. Its protein is CASSEARGFSPLHF.

There are many counts of this clonotype. The V gene is TRBV4-2, the J gene TRBJ2-7; 10 bases agree with TRBD1. The CDR3 is 14 amino acids. After removal of 4 bases from V and 3 bases from J, the junction contained 3 bases not matched to a gene. Germline V gene data show CDR1 as LGHNA and CDR2 as YNFKEQ. The CDR3 DNA is TGTGCCAGCAGCCGGGGACAGGGGAACTACGAGCAGTACTTC. Translation: CASSRGQGNYEQYF.

This clonotype was seen ten or more times. The rearrangement links TRBV30 to TRBJ2-2, with TRBD1 identical over 10 bases. There are 15 residues in the CDR3. The ends lost 1 base at V and 6 bases at J; junction bases unmatched: 5. Germline V gives CDR1 GTSNPN, CDR2 SVGIG (reference sequence). For the CDR3, the DNA is TGTGCCTGGAGTGCGGACAGGGGGATGGCCGGGGAGCTGTTTTTT. As protein: CAWSADRGMAGELFF.

This clonotype was detected only a few times. In nucleotides, the CDR3 is TGCGCCAGCTCCGCAGCGGGAGCTGCAGATACGCAGTATTTT. It specifies CASSAAGAADTQYF. The chain has TRBV10-2 and TRBJ2-3, with TRBD2 matching 8 bases. J was trimmed by 4 bases and V by 8 bases; bases with no gene match: 8. There are 14 residues in the CDR3. CDR1 and CDR2 (germline): WSHSY, SAAADI.

In this sample, this clonotype turned up many times. This chain links TRBV5-5 with TRBJ1-6, with D possibly TRBD1 on 5 matching bases. Germline CDR1 SGHKS, CDR2 YYEKEE (reference sequence). The germline V and J ends were trimmed by 4 bases and 6 bases, with 17 bases remaining between them. The CDR3 totals 16 residues. CDR3 in amino acids: CASSKSPGAVNSPLHF. The DNA of the CDR3 is TGTGCCAGCAGCAAAAGCCCCGGGGCAGTTAATTCACCCCTCCACTTT.

The chain links TRBV6-1 to TRBJ1-5, with TRBD1 as a possible D gene (6 bases). Looked up from germline, CDR1 is MNHNS and CDR2 is SASEGT. The CDR3 is 16 amino acids. With 9 bases removed from V and 3 bases from J, the gap between germline ends came to 21 bases. The CDR3 region is CASSWQGRVPNQPQHF. CDR3 DNA sequence: TGTGCCAGTTCCTGGCAGGGGAGAGTCCCCAATCAGCCCCAGCATTTT.

The chain couples TRBV10-3 to TRBJ2-5, with D hard to call. CDR3 length: 14 residues. V was pared by 6 bases and J by 0 bases, with 11 bases between. Germline-derived CDR1 and CDR2 are ENHRY and SYGVKD. The DNA for the CDR3 is TGTGCCATCAGGGCCAACAGTGACCAAGAGACCCAGTACTTC. Protein product: CAIRANSDQETQYF.

This clonotype was counted only a few times. The chain has TRBV12-5 and TRBJ2-7; 7 bases fit TRBD1. CDR1 and CDR2 (germline): LGHNT, FRNRAP. Losses at the gene ends were 8 bases for V and 2 bases for J; bases not matched to a gene: 3. This CDR3 is built from 12 residues. In DNA, the CDR3 is TGTGCTAGTACAGGGGTGGCCTACGAGCAGTACTTC. It codes for CASTGVAYEQYF. The complete variable domain, with remaining parts taken from reference TRBV12-5 and TRBJ2-7, reads DARVTQTPRHKVTEMGQEVTMRCQPILGHNTVFWYRQTMMQGLELLAYFRNRAPLDDSGMPKDRFSAEMPDATLATLKIQPSEPRDSAVYFCASTGVAYEQYFGPGTRLTVT.

This clonotype has ten or more counts. The J gene is TRBJ1-5, the V gene TRBV6-1; 7 nucleotides match TRBD1. The V gene's germline CDR1 is MNHNS and CDR2 SASEGT. This CDR3 is built from 15 residues. V gave up 7 bases and J gave up 6 bases; unmatched junction bases: 12. CDR3 sequence: CASTRFDRAGQPQHF. CDR3 bases: TGTGCCAGCACAAGATTTGACAGGGCGGGTCAGCCCCAGCATTTT.

This clonotype was recorded a few times. A read error is possible here, since a much larger clone lies one base away. The chain has TRBV3-1 and TRBJ2-7; 8 bases are a match to TRBD2. Germline V CDR1 and CDR2: LGHDT, YNNKEL (reference sequence). V was clipped by 4 bases and J by 8 bases; unmatched bases: 13. The CDR3 is made up of 15 amino acids. The CDR3 loop reads CASSLLVSGRYKQYF. In DNA, the CDR3 is TGTGCCAGCAGCCTGCTTGTGAGCGGGAGATACAAGCAGTACTTC.

This clonotype was observed a handful of times. V and J are TRBV2 and TRBJ2-7; D gene unclear. The CDR3 has 13 residues. V lost 8 bases and J lost 6, with 17 bases in between. Per the germline V gene, CDR1 is SNHLY and CDR2 is FYNNEI. This CDR3 reads CASGRYPQLEQYF. CDR3 DNA: TGTGCCAGCGGCCGGTACCCACAACTCGAGCAGTACTTC.

The chain has TRBV9 and TRBJ2-7, with 8 bases identical to TRBD1. The CDR3 is made up of 13 amino acids. Trimming at V came to 2 bases and at J to 6 bases, leaving 4 bases not matched to a gene. Germline CDR1 reads SGDLS; CDR2 reads YYNGEE. CDR3 coding DNA: TGTGCCAGCAGCGTCGACAGGGGCTCCGAGCAGTACTTC. It translates to CASSVDRGSEQYF.

This clonotype came up many times. CDR3 sequence reads: CASSQDGGMRQFF. In nucleotides, the CDR3 is TGTGCCAGCAGCCAAGACGGGGGAATGAGGCAGTTCTTC. The chain uses TRBV3-1 and TRBJ2-1, with D maybe TRBD2 (6 bases). Germline-derived CDR1 and CDR2 are LGHDT and YNNKEL (reference sequence). CDR3 length: 13 amino acids. V lost 0 bases, J lost 12 bases, and 12 bases lay in between.

The chain employs TRBV20-1 and TRBJ2-2; D may match TRBD1 or TRBD2 (5 bases each). Per the germline V gene, CDR1 is DFQATT and CDR2 is SNEGSKA (reference sequence). CDR3 length: 15 residues. V gave up 2 bases and J gave up 7 bases, with 17 bases separating them. CDR3 nucleotide sequence: TGCAGTGCTAGACAGGATCGGGGACGAGTCGGGGAGCTGTTTTTT. Amino acid sequence: CSARQDRGRVGELFF.

The rearrangement joins TRBV19 to TRBJ1-5, with D unresolved. The CDR3 has 14 residues. V was trimmed by 7 bases and J by 7 bases, leaving 17 bases between them. The germline V gene has CDR1 LNHDA and CDR2 SQIVND (reference sequence). CDR3 DNA sequence: TGTGCCAGTACCCTGGGTAGGGTACGCCAGCCCCAGCATTTT. Translation: CASTLGRVRQPQHF.

This clonotype showed up just a few times. The chain couples TRBV7-9 to TRBJ2-4; D is unclear. Germline CDR1 and CDR2: SEHNR and FQNEAQ (reference sequence). This CDR3 contains 12 residues. V dropped 5 bases and J dropped 9 bases, with 11 bases sitting between them. The CDR3 region has the DNA TGTGCCAGCAGCCCCCCCGGTGGCATTCAGTACTTC. Amino acid sequence: CASSPPGGIQYF.

The chain is built from TRBV5-1 and TRBJ2-1; TRBD1 aligns across 9 bases. V trimming: 4 bases; J trimming: 4 bases; junction bases outside the gene matches: 9. CDR1 and CDR2 from the germline V gene are SGHRS and YFSETQ. This CDR3 comprises 16 residues. The CDR3 nucleotides are TGCGCCAGCAGCGCCCTACAGGGGGCGAATTACAATGAGCAGTTCTTC. Translation gives CASSALQGANYNEQFF.

The chain has TRBV29-1 and TRBJ2-1; 12 positions agree with TRBD1. Germline V CDR1 and CDR2: SQVTM, ANQGSEA. CDR3 length: 12 residues. Trimming at V came to 6 bases and at J to 9 bases, leaving 3 bases not matched to a gene. The CDR3 DNA reads TGCAGCGTGGGACAGGGGGCGGTTGAGCAGTTCTTC. Protein product: CSVGQGAVEQFF.

This clonotype was found a few times. V is TRBV7-8 and J is TRBJ1-4, with 8 bases lining up with TRBD1. In germline, CDR1 is SGHVS, CDR2 FQNEAQ. The CDR3 loop spans 14 amino acids. With V trimmed by 5 bases and J by 3 bases, 2 bases remained unmatched. The CDR3 loop reads CASSVTGANEKLFF. Written as DNA, the CDR3 is TGTGCCAGCAGCGTGACAGGGGCTAATGAAAAACTGTTTTTT. Looking up the rest from reference TRBV7-8 and TRBJ1-4 gives the full variable domain: GAGVSQSPRYKVAKRGQDVALRCDPISGHVSLFWYQQALGQGPEFLTYFQNEAQLDKSGLPSDRFFAERPEGSVSTLKIQRTQQEDSAVYLCASSVTGANEKLFFGSGTQLSVL.

This CDR3 is CASSPPGGESSYNEQFF. The CDR3 nucleotides are TGTGCCAGCAGCCCCCCGGGTGGCGAGAGCTCCTACAATGAGCAGTTCTTC. The gene calls are TRBV7-3 and TRBJ2-1; D remains ambiguous. The V gene lost 5 bases and the J gene lost 0 bases, with 17 bases spanning the gap. This CDR3 contains 17 residues. Germline lookup yields CDR1 SGHTA and CDR2 FQGTGA.

This clonotype was found many times. This chain links TRBV3-1 with TRBJ2-1; D ambiguous. V lost 2 bases and J lost 9, with 8 bases in between. This CDR3 spans 12 amino acids. CDR1 is LGHDT, CDR2 YNNKEL, per germline (reference sequence). The CDR3 here is CASSQISLEQFF. CDR3 in DNA: TGTGCCAGCAGCCAAATTAGCCTTGAGCAGTTCTTC.

The gene calls are TRBV7-9 and TRBJ2-2; D is uncertain. The CDR3 has 14 amino acids. CDR1 is SEHNR, CDR2 FQNEAQ, per germline (reference sequence). Trimming removed 8 bases at V and 3 bases at J, with 13 bases between. The CDR3 nucleotides are TGTGCCAGCCAGAGTGGAAGGGACACCGGGGAGCTGTTTTTT. Its protein product is CASQSGRDTGELFF.

This clonotype was seen many times. The chain combines TRBV11-2 with TRBJ2-3; 7 positions agree with TRBD2. CDR3 size: 18 residues. V shed 0 bases, J shed 6 bases, and the junction held 15 bases outside the gene matches. In germline, CDR1 is SGHAT, CDR2 FQNNGV. This chain's CDR3 is CASSLDHRGGPSRDTQYF. The CDR3 nucleotides are TGTGCCAGCAGCTTAGATCATCGGGGAGGGCCGAGTAGGGATACGCAGTATTTT.

This clonotype was picked up many times. This sequence joins TRBV2 and TRBJ2-7, with D perhaps assigned TRBD1 or TRBD2 (5 bases each). V was cut by 4 bases and J by 0 bases, with 13 bases left in between. Germline CDR1 reads SNHLY; CDR2 reads FYNNEI. This CDR3 contains 15 residues. This chain's CDR3 is CASSAAGTGSYEQYF. As DNA, the CDR3 is TGTGCCAGCAGTGCTGCTGGGACCGGCTCCTACGAGCAGTACTTC.

This clonotype was observed at least ten times. The chain employs TRBV29-1 and TRBJ2-7, with 9 bases lining up with TRBD2. CDR1 SQVTM and CDR2 ANQGSEA come from the germline V gene. The CDR3 extends over 15 amino acids. With 3 bases clipped from V and 0 bases from J, the junction kept 6 bases outside the gene matches. CDR3 region: CSVDGLAGSSYEQYF. The CDR3, as DNA: TGCAGCGTTGATGGTCTAGCGGGAAGCTCCTACGAGCAGTACTTC.

This clonotype was observed many times. The genes are TRBV27 and TRBJ1-1; 7 nucleotides align to TRBD1. From germline, CDR1 is MNHEY and CDR2 SMNVEV (reference sequence). There are 18 residues in the CDR3. Germline trimming cut 0 bases from V and 2 bases from J; bases unmatched to any gene: 12. DNA for the CDR3: TGTGCCAGCAGTTTATCGGGCGCACAGGGGATTGGCAACACTGAAGCTTTCTTT. It translates to CASSLSGAQGIGNTEAFF.

This clonotype has at least ten counts. The chain combines TRBV5-1 with TRBJ2-3; no clear D gene. The CDR3 totals 11 residues. The V gene's germline CDR1 is SGHRS and CDR2 YFSETQ. V was shortened by 5 bases and J by 4 bases, with 5 bases between the two germline ends. The CDR3 nucleotides read TGCGCCAGCAGTTATGCAGATACGCAGTATTTT. Protein: CASSYADTQYF.